Here is one T cell receptor beta chain with its context. The antigen is not known. This sample stems from a study of T cells after yellow fever vaccination. In making TCR cDNA, 5'RACE template switching added a universal primer site and UMIs to it. In TCRdb, the 5' RACE reads were re-called with MiXCR into one record per CDR3 protein. Counted here are almost 600,000 distinct CDR3 sequences, roughly 12% occurring once; the ten biggest clones make up about 14%. Study outcomes and limitations: High-abundance clonotypes from the bulk population could contaminate FACS-sorted repertoires.

The CDR3 runs 16 residues. Looked up from germline, CDR1 is SGHRS and CDR2 is YFSETQ. V was cut by 0 bases and J by 1 base, with 13 bases left in between. The origin of this receptor is a man in his thirties or forties who received the YFV17D yellow fever vaccine. Sequences were derived from PBMCs, sampled on the day of the yellow fever booster vaccination. J is TRBJ2-5 and V is TRBV5-1; D is possibly TRBD2 (6 bases). Written as DNA, the CDR3 is TGCGCCAGCAGCTTGGAGTTCGGGACTCTCCAAGAGACCCAGTACTTC. Protein: CASSLEFGTLQETQYF.